Shown below are 5 T cell receptor beta chains from a single sample sequenced in a study of beta chain features in type 1 diabetes. The sequenced template was cDNA made from the entire isolated RNA. Sequencing used immunoSEQ multiplex PCR; TCRdb keeps in-frame clones, though not all of them. This sample carries over 150,000 clones, approximately 8.1% of them seen once, and the ten largest clones take approximately 0.65%. Sequenced sample: central memory CD4+ T cells from blood. These receptor sequences come from a man aged 18-30 years in good health.

This CDR3 is CASIAGGPDRTDTQYF. DNA of the CDR3: TGTGCCAGCATAGCAGGGGGGCCTGATCGGACAGATACGCAGTATTTT. The chain is built from TRBV5-4 and TRBJ2-3; D possibly corresponds to TRBD1 (7 bases). Trimming pared 6 bases from V and 3 bases from J, leaving 20 bases between. Germline values: CDR1 SGHNT, CDR2 YYREEE (reference sequence). The CDR3 loop spans 16 amino acids.

This clone came up a few times. The V call is TRBV4-3, the J call TRBJ1-1, with 8 bases identical to TRBD1. CDR1 is LGHNA and CDR2 is YSLEER in the germline V gene. CDR3 length: 19 residues. J was trimmed by 0 bases and V by 0 bases; bases with no gene match: 12. CDR3: CASSQDLERWTGMNTEAFF. CDR3 DNA sequence: TGCGCCAGCAGCCAAGATCTGGAGAGATGGACAGGGATGAACACTGAAGCTTTCTTT.

V usage is TRBV9 and J usage is TRBJ2-6; D not certain. The germline V gene encodes CDR1 SGDLS and CDR2 YYNGEE. CDR3 length: 16 residues. V dropped 4 bases and J dropped 0 bases, with 11 bases sitting between them. CDR3 amino acids: CASSSRQTSGANVLTF. Written as DNA, the CDR3 is TGTGCCAGCAGCTCCAGACAAACCTCTGGGGCCAACGTCCTGACTTTC.

This rearrangement joins TRBV9 to TRBJ1-1; a weak D match, TRBD1 (6 bases). V was clipped by 0 bases and J by 3 bases, with 6 bases between them. Germline lookup yields CDR1 SGDLS and CDR2 YYNGEE. The CDR3 loop spans 13 amino acids. CDR3 loop: CASSVAGDTEAFF. CDR3 bases: TGTGCCAGCAGCGTAGCAGGGGACACTGAAGCTTTCTTT.

The V gene is TRBV29-1, the J gene TRBJ2-5; tentative D call: TRBD2 (6 bases). The CDR3 loop spans 14 amino acids. Germline CDR1 and CDR2: SQVTM and ANQGSEA. Trimming took off 5 bases at V and 3 bases at J, with 16 bases between the two ends. The DNA of the CDR3 is TGCAGCGTTTGTCAGGCGGCGGGAAAAGAGACCCAGTACTTC. Its protein is CSVCQAAGKETQYF.